The rows below give T cell receptor beta chains drawn from one sample of a study of response to subunit inactivated influenza vaccine. MiXCR, run by TCRdb on the RT-PCR reads, gives a single entry per CDR3 protein. The data hold around 600,000 distinct CDR3 sequences, with approximately 10% observed a single time. These records were also assigned to another study, of T cells expressing NK-cell markers.

Specimen: PBMCs from blood, collected on the day of vaccination. These receptors came from a man aged 45-65 years who received an inactivated influenza vaccine. Both conserved end residues are part of each CDR3.

TRBJ2-7	14	TRBV7-9	CASSADFNSYEQYF
TRBJ2-7	15	TRBV14	CASRRGTEAFYEQYF
TRBJ1-6	16	TRBV27	CASNTHSGHLNSPLHF
TRBJ2-3	16	TRBV7-6	CASSFYGGAGTDTQYF
TRBJ2-2	17	TRBV4-2	CASSPYSGTTNTGELFF
TRBJ2-7	14	TRBV2	CASRSGIGSYEQYF
TRBJ1-2	13	TRBV6-5	CASSNGVAGGYTF
TRBJ1-2	15	TRBV27	CASSPETGAGYGYTF
TRBJ2-4	15	TRBV7-2	CASSYARRAQNIQYF
TRBJ1-2	15	TRBV7-9	CASIDEVRDLGGYTF
TRBJ2-2	16	TRBV27	CASSLGSGVSTGELFF
TRBJ2-5	15	TRBV4-2	CASSQVWNTKETQYF
TRBJ2-1	16	TRBV12-3/TRBV12-4	CASSFAPGQGADEQFF
TRBJ2-2	15	TRBV6-5	CASSYSPGGTGELFF
TRBJ1-2	16	TRBV7-9	CASTLGSSRQLYGYTF
TRBJ2-1	17	TRBV28	CASSLGQRGSSYNEQFF
TRBJ2-5	12	TRBV24-1	CATAQGRETQYF
TRBJ2-5	15	TRBV7-2	CASSWVAGVVETQYF
TRBJ2-5	14	TRBV28	CASSRLDSEETQYF
TRBJ2-7	13	TRBV5-1	CASSFRGQYEQYF
TRBJ1-2	14	TRBV28	CASSSPGGGDGYTF
TRBJ2-7	18	TRBV6-1	CASSRDRGLGVTSYEQYF
TRBJ1-5	13	TRBV4-1	CASSHSGVRPQHF
TRBJ2-1	15	TRBV10-3	CAISEEGTRRNEQFF
TRBJ2-3	18	TRBV11-2	CASKLKYDRGGITDTQYF
TRBJ2-3	13	TRBV6-2/TRBV6-3	CASSPPSPDTQYF
TRBJ2-1	12	TRBV9	CASSAPSNEQFF
TRBJ2-3	14	TRBV15	CATSLGLSTDTQYF
TRBJ2-7	13	TRBV7-9	CASSPGNLCEQYF
TRBJ2-7	14	TRBV5-1	CASSLGTSRSEQYF
TRBJ2-7	16	TRBV7-8	CASTPTRVFVSYEQYF
TRBJ2-5	16	TRBV11-2	CASSSGLAGPQETQYF
TRBJ2-2	16	TRBV11-2	CASRSRQGAQIGELFF
TRBJ2-1	14	TRBV4-3	CASSPGVAWREQFF
TRBJ2-2	16	TRBV7-2	CASSLVASGPTGELFF
TRBJ1-5	16	TRBV18	CASSPSGTGINQPQHF
TRBJ1-5	19	TRBV28	CASSPLADRLNPSNQPQHF
TRBJ2-2	14	TRBV3-1	CASSRFENTGELFF
TRBJ2-7	14	TRBV28	CASSSSGGAWEQYF
TRBJ1-2	14	TRBV15	CATSPERGTYGYTF
TRBJ2-3	17	TRBV4-3	CASSQDPPSGGADTQYF
TRBJ2-2	15	TRBV5-1	CASSGTRGYTGELFF
TRBJ2-3	15	TRBV10-3	CAISEQGGGPDTQYF
TRBJ2-7	14	TRBV5-1	CASSTGIAGYEQYF
TRBJ2-2	15	TRBV5-1	CASSRDSPNTGELFF
TRBJ2-7	14	TRBV9	CASSGRQGSGEQYF
TRBJ2-3	15	TRBV20-1	CSVRSGSTRTDTQYF
TRBJ2-1	12	TRBV7-2	CASSLGSGQQFF
TRBJ2-5	15	TRBV29-1	CSVITTRTRGETQYF
TRBJ2-2	14	TRBV5-1	CATCQGAHTGELFF
TRBJ1-5	14	TRBV2	CASSEWADSQPQHF
TRBJ2-7	17	TRBV6-5	CASSYLGWDSNSYEQYF
TRBJ1-1	15	TRBV12-3/TRBV12-4	CASSYVGNMNTEAFF
TRBJ2-7	14	TRBV10-3	CAITPGQGLYEQYF
TRBJ1-1	17	TRBV2	CASNHDPTGRRNTEAFF
TRBJ1-2	14	TRBV29-1	CSVASTTGLYGYTF
TRBJ2-1	15	TRBV10-3	CAISEGVSSYNEQFF